This TCR beta chain is from a study of blood T cell repertoires in COVID-19. Study in general: T cells, B-cell-depleted T cells, or PBMCs supplied cDNA or gDNA.

Losses at the gene ends were 4 bases for V and 7 bases for J; bases not matched to a gene: 3. Germline assignment: CDR1 SQVTM and CDR2 ANQGSEA. The CDR3 is made up of 12 amino acids. As originally analysed: Counts of nucleated cells, estimated from reference gene primer amplification, were obtained. Some clones are missing from TCRdb's copy, which holds only in-frame ones; the method was immunoSEQ multiplex PCR. The V and J calls and clone size come from that table; D and trimming were worked out from the DNA. This table has 200,000 or so clones, 80% to 90% appearing once. The origin of this receptor is a man aged 55 to 70 with acute or convalescent COVID-19. The rearrangement links TRBV29-1 to TRBJ2-2, with TRBD2 matching 7 bases. Sequencing input: peripheral blood. The CDR3 DNA reads as TGCAGCGTTGGTGGGAGGGGCGGGGAGCTGTTTTTT. Translated, it gives CSVGGRGGELFF.